A single sample gave rise to the 28 T cell receptor beta chains below, sequenced in a study of somatic mutations in cytotoxic T cells in rheumatoid arthritis. Produced via immunoSEQ multiplex PCR; TCRdb's table is partial and in-frame only. The top ten hold approximately 24% of the sample, which has around 7,400 clones, around 89% seen once. The material sequenced was CD8+ T cells sorted from blood. The receptors derive from a woman in her seventies with rheumatoid arthritis.

J is TRBJ2-7 and V is TRBV27, with D possibly matching TRBD2 (5 bases). V lost 8 bases to trimming and J lost 5 bases, with 16 bases between them. This CDR3 is built from 13 residues. Germline V CDR1 and CDR2: MNHEY, SMNVEV (reference sequence). The CDR3 is CASRPGGPDEQYF. Written as DNA, the CDR3 is TGTGCCAGCCGCCCAGGCGGGCCCGACGAGCAGTACTTC.

The J gene is TRBJ2-1, the V gene TRBV10-1; D perhaps matches TRBD1 (6 bases). CDR1 is WNHNN, CDR2 SYGVQD, per germline (reference sequence). The CDR3 sequence is 14 residues long. V lost 0 bases, J lost 6 bases, and 9 bases lay in between. DNA for the CDR3: TGCGCCAGCAGTGAGTCGGGCAGGGGCAATGAGCAGTTCTTC. Translated, it gives CASSESGRGNEQFF.

The chain is built from TRBV4-1 and TRBJ1-1; no clear D gene. V dropped 4 bases and J dropped 0 bases, with 6 bases sitting between them. This CDR3 region has 13 residues. Germline CDR1 and CDR2: MGHRA and YSYEKL. This CDR3 reads CASSLVLNTEAFF. CDR3 in DNA: TGCGCCAGCAGCCTCGTCTTGAACACTGAAGCTTTCTTT.

V and J are TRBV7-8 and TRBJ2-2, with TRBD2 identical over 8 bases. V lost 1 base to trimming and J lost 5 bases; unmatched junction nucleotides: 6. This CDR3 is built from 16 residues. Germline values: CDR1 SGHVS, CDR2 FQNEAQ. The CDR3 loop is CASSLEGGGNTGELFF. Written as DNA, the CDR3 is TGTGCCAGCAGCTTAGAGGGCGGGGGGAATACCGGGGAGCTGTTTTTT.

The CDR3: CATTGQGAVYGYTF. CDR3 DNA sequence: TGTGCCACCACGGGTCAGGGTGCCGTCTATGGCTACACCTTC. This chain joins TRBV6-1 and TRBJ1-2, with D tentatively TRBD1 (5 bases). The CDR3 totals 14 residues. V was clipped by 10 bases and J by 4 bases, with 19 bases between them. Germline V CDR1 and CDR2: MNHNS, SASEGT.

V gene TRBV7-2 combines with J gene TRBJ2-2; D is perhaps TRBD2 (6 bases). CDR1 SGHTA and CDR2 FQGNSA come from the germline V gene. CDR3 length equals 12 residues. V lost 4 bases to trimming and J lost 6 bases, with 6 bases between them. Here the CDR3 DNA reads TGTGCCAGCAGCTGGGGGGCCGGGGAGCTGTTTTTT. It is translated as CASSWGAGELFF.

The chain recombines TRBV5-6 with TRBJ2-2, with 7 bases lining up with TRBD1. Losses at the gene ends were 1 base for V and 7 bases for J; bases not matched to a gene: 16. Germline V lookup: CDR1 SGHDT, CDR2 YYEEEE. The CDR3 covers 18 residues. This CDR3 is CASSLIGQVYAPGGELFF. The CDR3 bases are TGTGCCAGCAGCTTGATCGGACAGGTATACGCCCCTGGCGGGGAGCTGTTTTTT.

CDR3 sequence reads: CSAWGDRGVYEQYF. Here the CDR3 DNA reads TGCAGCGCCTGGGGGGACAGGGGAGTCTACGAGCAGTACTTC. The V gene is TRBV29-1, the J gene TRBJ2-7, with TRBD1 identical over 10 bases. Unmatched junction bases numbered 9, after V lost 7 bases and J lost 3 bases. This CDR3 has 14 amino acids. The germline gives CDR1 SQVTM, CDR2 ANQGSEA.

The chain is built from TRBV4-1 and TRBJ1-2, with 7 positions matching TRBD1. CDR3 length: 14 residues. V was pared by 2 bases and J by 5 bases, with 5 bases of the junction left unmatched. Per germline, CDR1 MGHRA and CDR2 YSYEKL. The DNA for the CDR3 is TGCGCCAGCAGCCAAAAGGGGGCGGATTATGGCTACACCTTC. Translated, it gives CASSQKGADYGYTF.

To note about this clone: Within the sample, other DNA sequences also encode this same CDR3. This chain links TRBV4-1 with TRBJ2-7; 11 nucleotides line up with TRBD1. Trimming cost V 1 base and J 7 bases; bases outside gene matches: 9. There are 16 residues in the CDR3. Germline-derived CDR1 and CDR2 are MGHRA and YSYEKL. The CDR3 DNA follows: TGCGCCAGCAGCCAAGGGCCCGGACAGGGGGCACGGGAGCAGTACTTC. Translated, it gives CASSQGPGQGAREQYF.

This chain links TRBV6-6 with TRBJ1-2; 7 bases align to TRBD1. The CDR3 has 15 residues. Losses at the gene ends were 2 bases for V and 6 bases for J; bases not matched to a gene: 9. Germline CDR1 and CDR2: MNHNY and SVGAGI (reference sequence). The CDR3 DNA is TGTGCCAGCAGTTACACATTACAGGGGTCTGATGGCTACACCTTC. This gives the protein CASSYTLQGSDGYTF.

The V and J genes are TRBV27 and TRBJ1-2, with D uncertain. The V end lost 11 bases, the J end lost 6 bases, and 13 bases lay between the germline ends. The V gene's germline CDR1 is MNHEY and CDR2 SMNVEV (reference sequence). The length of the CDR3 is 11 residues. The CDR3 here is CASSGLDGYTF. The CDR3, as DNA: TGTGCCTCCTCGGGTCTTGATGGCTACACCTTC.

The chain carries TRBV10-3 and TRBJ1-2, with 11 bases matching TRBD1. Germline assignment: CDR1 ENHRY and CDR2 SYGVKD. The CDR3 runs to 18 residues. Trimming at V came to 2 bases and at J to 1 base, leaving 9 bases not matched to a gene. CDR3 sequence reads: CAISEQPAGQGGNYGYTF. The CDR3 nucleotides read TGTGCCATCAGTGAGCAGCCTGCGGGACAGGGGGGTAACTATGGCTACACCTTC.

J is TRBJ1-2 and V is TRBV7-2; D ambiguous. Germline-derived CDR1 and CDR2 are SGHTA and FQGNSA. V lost 2 bases, J lost 4 bases, and 20 bases lay in between. This CDR3 contains 17 residues. Here the CDR3 reads CASSLRVRSIEGYGYTF. CDR3 in DNA: TGTGCCAGCAGCTTAAGGGTCCGCAGTATCGAGGGCTATGGCTACACCTTC.

This chain connects TRBV5-1 to TRBJ2-7; 14 bases match TRBD2. The germline V gene encodes CDR1 SGHRS and CDR2 YFSETQ. The CDR3 has 16 residues. J was trimmed by 3 bases and V by 4 bases; bases with no gene match: 6. The CDR3 loop reads CASSGGLAGERYEQYF. As DNA, the CDR3 is TGCGCCAGCAGCGGGGGACTAGCGGGAGAGCGCTACGAGCAGTACTTC.

V usage is TRBV30 and J usage is TRBJ1-1, with a tentative D call TRBD1 (6 bases). The CDR3 is 15 residues long. Germline V CDR1 and CDR2: GTSNPN, SVGIG (reference sequence). V lost 5 bases to trimming and J lost 6 bases, with 22 bases between them. CDR3 in DNA: TGTGCCTGGGGCCGGGACACCCCGGTCTTGGCTGAAGCTTTCTTT. Its protein product is CAWGRDTPVLAEAFF. The variable domain in full, with the rest retrieved from reference TRBV30 and TRBJ1-1, is SQTIHQWPATLVQPVGSPLSLECTVEGTSNPNLYWYRQAAGRGLQLLFYSVGIGQISSEVPQNLSASRPQDRQFILSSKKLLLSDSGFYLCAWGRDTPVLAEAFFGQGTRLTVV.

Here the CDR3 DNA reads TGCGCCAGCAGTGCCCAGGGATTGAACACTGAAGCTTTCTTT. Translating gives CASSAQGLNTEAFF. V is TRBV10-1 and J is TRBJ1-1; a weak D match, TRBD1 (5 bases). This CDR3 is built from 14 residues. CDR1 is WNHNN, CDR2 SYGVQD, per germline (reference sequence). Trimming shortened V by 4 bases and J by 0 bases, and 9 bases separated the two germline ends.

Here the CDR3 reads CASSLGGDSYEQYF. Written as DNA, the CDR3 is TGTGCCAGCAGCTTGGGGGGGGACTCCTACGAGCAGTACTTC. The chain links TRBV5-6 to TRBJ2-7; tentatively, D is TRBD2 (6 bases). The CDR3 loop spans 14 amino acids. Between the trimmed V and J ends, which lost 0 bases and 0 bases, there was a span of 7 bases. Germline CDR1 reads SGHDT; CDR2 reads YYEEEE.

This clone was found once. The chain couples TRBV9 to TRBJ2-7; no clear D. V lost 4 bases, J lost 4 bases, and 12 bases lay in between. Germline CDR1 is SGDLS and CDR2 is YYNGEE. The CDR3 consists of 13 residues. The CDR3 is CASSSRDGYEQYF. CDR3 DNA sequence: TGTGCCAGCAGCTCGAGAGACGGGTACGAGCAGTACTTC. Filled out from reference TRBV9 and TRBJ2-7, the complete variable domain reads DSGVTQTPKHLITATGQRVTLRCSPRSGDLSVYWYQQSLDQGLQFLIQYYNGEERAKGNILERFSAQQFPDLHSELNLSSLELGDSALYFCASSSRDGYEQYFGPGTRLTVT.

DNA of the CDR3: TGTGCCAGCAGCTTAAGTGGACAGGGTACAGCTAATGAAAAACTGTTTTTT. Translating gives CASSLSGQGTANEKLFF. The rearrangement links TRBV5-5 to TRBJ1-4; 8 bases line up with TRBD1. The trim removed 2 bases at V and 3 bases at J, leaving 9 bases unmatched. Germline V gene lookup returns CDR1 SGHKS and CDR2 YYEKEE (reference sequence). The CDR3 extends over 17 amino acids.

The gene calls are TRBV30 and TRBJ1-1; 12 bases are shared with TRBD1. The CDR3 runs 18 residues. With 6 bases clipped from V and 5 bases from J, the junction kept 19 bases outside the gene matches. CDR1 and CDR2 (germline): GTSNPN, SVGIG (reference sequence). The CDR3 DNA sequence: TGTGCCTGCCACCCAGGGGGCGGGACAGGGGGCGCGGGGACTGAAGCTTTCTTT. This translates into CACHPGGGTGGAGTEAFF.

This clone turned up a few times. Here the CDR3 DNA reads TGTGCCAGCAGCCTGGGACTTGGCAATCAGCCCCAGCATTTT. Its protein is CASSLGLGNQPQHF. The chain has TRBV7-6 and TRBJ1-5, with D perhaps matching TRBD1 (5 bases). The CDR3 totals 14 residues. Between the trimmed V and J ends, which lost 5 bases and 2 bases, there was a span of 10 bases. Germline-derived CDR1 and CDR2 are SGHVS and FNYEAQ.

This clone was recorded once. The rearrangement joins TRBV5-4 to TRBJ2-3; 8 nucleotides line up with TRBD2. V lost 4 bases and J lost 5; bases outside the gene matches: 6. Germline values: CDR1 SGHNT, CDR2 YYREEE (reference sequence). The CDR3 is 14 amino acids. The CDR3: CASSQTSEQDTQYF. The CDR3 DNA follows: TGTGCCAGCAGCCAGACTAGCGAACAAGATACGCAGTATTTT. The full variable domain, in which reference TRBV5-4 and TRBJ2-3 provide the parts outside the CDR3, is ETGVTQSPTHLIKTRGQQVTLRCSSQSGHNTVSWYQQALGQGPQFIFQYYREEENGRGNFPPRFSGLQFPNYSSELNVNALELDDSALYLCASSQTSEQDTQYFGPGTRLTVL.

The rearrangement joins TRBV13 to TRBJ2-4; D is uncertain. The CDR3 contains 14 residues. Germline V gene lookup returns CDR1 PRHDT and CDR2 FYEKMQ (reference sequence). Trimming left V 5 bases short and J 1 base short, with 9 bases between. CDR3 loop: CASSPVAAKNIQYF. Here the CDR3 DNA reads TGTGCCAGCAGCCCTGTTGCGGCCAAAAACATTCAGTACTTC.

The chain recombines TRBV7-2 with TRBJ2-5; 12 bases match TRBD2. Germline loops: CDR1 SGHTA, CDR2 FQGNSA. CDR3 size: 18 residues. V was pared by 1 base and J by 4 bases, with 10 bases of the junction left unmatched. The CDR3 here is CASSLDPLAGGPGETQYF. The CDR3 DNA reads as TGTGCCAGCAGCTTAGACCCCCTAGCGGGGGGGCCCGGAGAGACCCAGTACTTC.

The CDR3 region has the DNA TGTGCCAGCAGCCCTCGTCAGGGGGCGGATGAGCAGTACTTC. Protein sequence: CASSPRQGADEQYF. The V and J genes are TRBV7-9 and TRBJ2-7, with TRBD1 identical over 8 bases. There are 14 residues in the CDR3. CDR1 and CDR2 (germline): SEHNR, FQNEAQ (reference sequence). With 5 bases clipped from V and 7 bases from J, the junction kept 10 bases outside the gene matches.

The V call is TRBV5-1, the J call TRBJ1-5, with 10 positions matching TRBD1. Germline V gives CDR1 SGHRS, CDR2 YFSETQ. The CDR3 totals 14 residues. The junction had 0 bases not matched to a gene; V was cut back by 0 bases and J by 6 bases. As DNA, the CDR3 is TGCGCCAGCAGCTTGGGGGACAGGGGTCAGCCCCAGCATTTT. Translation gives CASSLGDRGQPQHF. Drawing the rest from reference TRBV5-1 and TRBJ1-5, the complete variable domain is KAGVTQTPRYLIKTRGQQVTLSCSPISGHRSVSWYQQTPGQGLQFLFEYFSETQRNKGNFPGRFSGRQFSNSRSEMNVSTLELGDSALYLCASSLGDRGQPQHFGDGTRLSIL.

This chain joins TRBV19 and TRBJ1-4; D is uncertain. Trimming stripped 3 bases from V and 6 bases from J, with 11 bases between. The CDR3 spans 14 residues. Germline CDR1 is LNHDA and CDR2 is SQIVND (reference sequence). In DNA, the CDR3 is TGTGCCAGTAGTATCGACGGAGATTATGAAAAACTGTTTTTT. Amino acid sequence: CASSIDGDYEKLFF.